This T cell receptor (beta chain) is from a study of T-cell memory formation after mild COVID-19. Study-wide results and limits: Pre-infection memory carried some responding clones, suggesting that cross-reactive memory joined.

One entry per CDR3 protein, called by TCRdb with MiXCR from the 5' RACE reads. The table shows about 240,000 distinct CDR3 sequences, with 8.5% to 9.5% occurring only once. The CDR3 sequence is 18 residues long. V lost 0 bases and J lost 9; bases outside the gene matches: 16. Germline V gene sequence: CDR1 MNHEY, CDR2 SVGAGI. Concerning this clonotype itself: The antigen remains undetermined.

This rearrangement joins TRBV6-5 to TRBJ2-1, with 8 bases aligning to TRBD2. The sequenced sample was PBMCs or a T cell subset sorted from them (not recorded which). This clonotype was obtained from a young man who had mild COVID-19 (a few samples of this study predate the infection). Cell type and time point are not known. The DNA for the CDR3 is TGTGCCAGCAGTTACTCGTTCCCCGTGGCGGGGGGCAGGATTGAGCAGTTCTTC. Translated, it gives CASSYSFPVAGGRIEQFF.